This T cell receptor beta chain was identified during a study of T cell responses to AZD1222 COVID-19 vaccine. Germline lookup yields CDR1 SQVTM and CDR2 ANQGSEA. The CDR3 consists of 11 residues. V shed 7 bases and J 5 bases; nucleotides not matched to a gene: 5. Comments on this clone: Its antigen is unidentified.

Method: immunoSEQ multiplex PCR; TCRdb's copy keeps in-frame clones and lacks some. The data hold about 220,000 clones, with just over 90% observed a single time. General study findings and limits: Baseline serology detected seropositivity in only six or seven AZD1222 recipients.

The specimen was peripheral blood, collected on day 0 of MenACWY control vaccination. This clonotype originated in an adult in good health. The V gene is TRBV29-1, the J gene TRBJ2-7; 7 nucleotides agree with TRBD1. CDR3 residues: CSGYRGHEQYF. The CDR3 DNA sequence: TGCAGCGGATACAGGGGCCACGAGCAGTACTTC.